This T cell receptor (beta chain) was recorded in a study of blood T cell repertoires in COVID-19. Overall study context: Spain, Italy and the United States supplied samples that represented acute and convalescent COVID-19. Sample material is recorded as cDNA or gDNA derived from T cells, B-cell-depleted T cells, or PBMCs.

V was clipped by 6 bases and J by 5 bases; unmatched bases: 3. CDR1 and CDR2 (germline): SNHLY, FYNNEI. The CDR3 extends over 13 amino acids. Original data processing: Estimated nucleated cell counts came from reference gene primer amplification. The protocol was immunoSEQ multiplex PCR, while the TCRdb copy is restricted to in-frame clones and leaves out a portion. For V, J and clone size, that table is used; D and trimming come from the DNA. The sample contains fewer than 350,000 clones, about 90% of which appear only once. The rearrangement links TRBV2 to TRBJ1-2; 10 bases match TRBD1. This clonotype was obtained from a woman in her thirties who had recovered from COVID-19. Sequencing input: peripheral blood. CDR3 protein: CASRGGQGYGYTF. The CDR3 nucleotides read TGTGCCAGCAGGGGGGGACAGGGGTATGGCTACACCTTC.